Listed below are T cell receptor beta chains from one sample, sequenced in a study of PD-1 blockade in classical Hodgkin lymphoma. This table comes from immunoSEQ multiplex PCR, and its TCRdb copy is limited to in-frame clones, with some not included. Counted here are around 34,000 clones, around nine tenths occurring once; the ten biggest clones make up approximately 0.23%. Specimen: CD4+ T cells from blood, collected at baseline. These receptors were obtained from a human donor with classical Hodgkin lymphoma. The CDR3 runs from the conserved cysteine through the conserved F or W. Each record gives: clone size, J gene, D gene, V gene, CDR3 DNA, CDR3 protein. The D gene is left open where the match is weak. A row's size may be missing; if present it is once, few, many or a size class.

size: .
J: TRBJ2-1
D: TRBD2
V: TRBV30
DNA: TGTGCCTGGAGTGGGACTAGCGGGTACAATGAGCAGTTCTTC
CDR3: CAWSGTSGYNEQFF

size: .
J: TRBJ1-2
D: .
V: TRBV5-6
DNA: TGTGCCAGCAGCTTGGTGGTACAGGCGGATGGCTACACCTTC
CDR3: CASSLVVQADGYTF

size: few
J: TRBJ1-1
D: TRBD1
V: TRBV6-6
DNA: TGTGCCAGCAGATCGACAGGGCCCACTGAAGCTTTCTTT
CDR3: CASRSTGPTEAFF

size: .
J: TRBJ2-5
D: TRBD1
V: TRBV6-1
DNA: TGTGCCAGCAGGGGGGACAGGGCTGAGACCCAGTACTTC
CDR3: CASRGDRAETQYF

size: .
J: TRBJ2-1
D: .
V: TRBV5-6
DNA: TGTGCCAGCAGCTTGGTCACTAGCCCATACAATGAGCAGTTCTTC
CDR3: CASSLVTSPYNEQFF

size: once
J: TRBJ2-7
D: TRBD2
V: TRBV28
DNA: TGTGCCAGCATACAAGGGGCTAGCGGGACCTACGAGCAGTACTTC
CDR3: CASIQGASGTYEQYF

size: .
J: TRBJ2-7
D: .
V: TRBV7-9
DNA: TGTGCCAGCAGCTCAGACTACGAGCAGTACTTC
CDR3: CASSSDYEQYF

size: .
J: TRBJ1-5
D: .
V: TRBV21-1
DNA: TGTGCCAGCAGCAAGCAGGCGGACAGATGCAATCAGCCCCAGCATTTT
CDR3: CASSKQADRCNQPQHF

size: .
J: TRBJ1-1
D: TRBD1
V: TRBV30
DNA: TGTGCCTGGTTACAGGGGTTGAAAGCTTTCTTT
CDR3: CAWLQGLKAFF

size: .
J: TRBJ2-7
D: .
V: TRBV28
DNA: TGTGCCAGCAGCCCCACCTACGAGCAGTACTTC
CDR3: CASSPTYEQYF

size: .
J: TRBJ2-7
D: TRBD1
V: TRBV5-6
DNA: TGTGCCAGCAGCAGGGACAGGGGTAGAGGGGGGGACGAGCAGTACTTC
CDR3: CASSRDRGRGGDEQYF

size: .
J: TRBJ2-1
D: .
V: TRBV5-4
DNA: TGTGCCAGCAGCTTGGCCGGAAGCGGCTCCTACAATGAGCAGTTCTTC
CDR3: CASSLAGSGSYNEQFF

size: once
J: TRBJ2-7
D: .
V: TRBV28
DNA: TGTGCCAGCAGTTTATTTTCGCCAGTTCCGGACGAGCAGTACTTC
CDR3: CASSLFSPVPDEQYF

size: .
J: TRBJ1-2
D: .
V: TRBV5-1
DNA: TGCGCCAGCAGCTTAGACAGTCGCGGTGGCTACACCTTC
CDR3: CASSLDSRGGYTF

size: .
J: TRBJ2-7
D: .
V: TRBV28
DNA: TGTGCCAGCAGTTGGGTGTGGCAGGAGAGCTCCTACGAGCAGTACTTC
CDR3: CASSWVWQESSYEQYF

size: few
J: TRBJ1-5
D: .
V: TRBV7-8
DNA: TGTGCCAGCAGCTTAGTAGAGGGGAATCAGCCCCAGCATTTT
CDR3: CASSLVEGNQPQHF

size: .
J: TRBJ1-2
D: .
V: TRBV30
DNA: TGTGCCTGGAGTGTAGGGCCTCACTATGGCTACACCTTC
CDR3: CAWSVGPHYGYTF

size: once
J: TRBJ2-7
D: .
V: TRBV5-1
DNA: TGCGCCAGCAGCTCCCGGGACCTAGTACCCCACGAGCAGTACTTC
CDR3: CASSSRDLVPHEQYF

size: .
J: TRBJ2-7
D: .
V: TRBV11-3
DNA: TGTGCCAGCAGCTTATACGGGGGTTCCTACGAGCAGTACTTC
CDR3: CASSLYGGSYEQYF

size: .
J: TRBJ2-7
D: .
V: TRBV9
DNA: TGTGCCAGCAGCGTCGCATCCTCCTACGAGCAGTACTTC
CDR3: CASSVASSYEQYF

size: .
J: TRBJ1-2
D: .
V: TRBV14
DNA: TGTGCCAGCAGCCAAGCAGGGGTTGATGGCTACACCTTC
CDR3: CASSQAGVDGYTF

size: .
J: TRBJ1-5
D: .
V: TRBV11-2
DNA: TGTGCCAGCAGCTTAGATCCAGGGGACAATCAGCCCCAGCATTTT
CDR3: CASSLDPGDNQPQHF

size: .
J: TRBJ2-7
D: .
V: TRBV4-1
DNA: TGCGCCAGCAGCCAATACAGGAACTCTTACGAGCAGTACTTC
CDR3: CASSQYRNSYEQYF

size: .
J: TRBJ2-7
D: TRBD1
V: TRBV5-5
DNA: TGTGCCAGCAGCCCCCGGACAGGTTACTCCTACGAGCAGTACTTC
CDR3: CASSPRTGYSYEQYF

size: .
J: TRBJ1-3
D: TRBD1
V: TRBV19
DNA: TGTGCCAGTAGTCCGGGACAGGTCTCTGGAAACACCATATATTTT
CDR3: CASSPGQVSGNTIYF

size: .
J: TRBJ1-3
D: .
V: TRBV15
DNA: TGTGCCACCCAGACGGACAGATGGTCTGGAAACACCATATATTTT
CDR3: CATQTDRWSGNTIYF

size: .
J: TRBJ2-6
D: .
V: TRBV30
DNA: TGTGCCTGGAGTGCGGGGGGCCCTGGGGCCAACGTCCTGACTTTC
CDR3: CAWSAGGPGANVLTF